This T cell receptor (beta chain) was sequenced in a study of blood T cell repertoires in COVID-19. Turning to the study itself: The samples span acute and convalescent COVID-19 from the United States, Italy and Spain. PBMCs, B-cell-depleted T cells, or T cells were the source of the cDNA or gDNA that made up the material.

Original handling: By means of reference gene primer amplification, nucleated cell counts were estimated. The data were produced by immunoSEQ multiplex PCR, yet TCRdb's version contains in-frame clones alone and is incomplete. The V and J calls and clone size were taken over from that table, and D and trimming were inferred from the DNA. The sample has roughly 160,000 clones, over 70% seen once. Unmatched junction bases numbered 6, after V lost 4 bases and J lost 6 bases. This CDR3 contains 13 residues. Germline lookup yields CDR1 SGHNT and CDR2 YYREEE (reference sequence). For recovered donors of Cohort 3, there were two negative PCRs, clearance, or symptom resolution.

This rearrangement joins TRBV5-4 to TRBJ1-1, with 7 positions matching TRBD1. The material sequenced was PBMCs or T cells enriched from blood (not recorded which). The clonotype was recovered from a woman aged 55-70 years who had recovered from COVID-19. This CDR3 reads CASSPDRLSEAFF. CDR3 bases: TGTGCCAGCAGCCCGGACAGGCTTTCTGAAGCTTTCTTT. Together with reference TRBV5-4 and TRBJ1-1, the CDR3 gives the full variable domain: ETGVTQSPTHLIKTRGQQVTLRCSSQSGHNTVSWYQQALGQGPQFIFQYYREEENGRGNFPPRFSGLQFPNYSSELNVNALELDDSALYLCASSPDRLSEAFFGQGTRLTVV.